The 7 T cell receptor beta chains below come from one sample, sequenced in a study of beta chain features in type 1 diabetes. Since all of the isolated RNA was reverse transcribed, expressed TCRB transcripts were what got sequenced. Repertoires were generated with immunoSEQ multiplex PCR, while TCRdb's copy carries only in-frame clones and drops some. The data show approximately 140,000 clones, with about 51% seen just once and around 0.39% held by the top ten. The specimen was Tregs from blood. The source is a man aged 18-30 years in good health.

This rearrangement joins TRBV25-1 to TRBJ2-3, with 11 bases lining up with TRBD1. The CDR3 length is 15 residues. CDR1 is MGHDK, CDR2 SYGVNS, per germline. V shed 8 bases, J shed 6 bases, and the junction held 10 bases outside the gene matches. DNA of the CDR3: TGTGCCAGCGGACAATGGACAGGGGGCCTGGATACGCAGTATTTT. Amino acid sequence: CASGQWTGGLDTQYF.

The table lists this clone with a few counts. This chain uses TRBV27 with TRBJ2-3; unclear D gene. The CDR3 contains 17 residues. V lost 3 bases and J lost 2, with 18 bases in between. Looked up from germline, CDR1 is MNHEY and CDR2 is SMNVEV (reference sequence). CDR3 sequence (DNA): TGTGCCAGCAGTTTCCGGCTAGAACGGCAAGCCACAGATACGCAGTATTTT. Translation gives CASSFRLERQATDTQYF.

CDR3 residues: CASTPGTPPSAEAFF. The CDR3 DNA reads as TGTGCCAGCACCCCCGGGACCCCACCTAGCGCTGAAGCTTTCTTT. The chain employs TRBV6-6 and TRBJ1-1, with a tentative D call TRBD1 (5 bases). Trimming pared 7 bases from V and 6 bases from J, leaving 21 bases between. The CDR3 contains 15 residues. Per germline, CDR1 MNHNY and CDR2 SVGAGI (reference sequence).

This clone has a handful of counts. V gene TRBV19 combines with J gene TRBJ2-6; 10 bases line up with TRBD1. The J segment lost 8 bases and the V segment lost 7 bases, leaving 5 bases of the junction unmatched. The CDR3 extends over 14 amino acids. The V gene's germline CDR1 is LNHDA and CDR2 SQIVND (reference sequence). CDR3 sequence reads: CASTRDRGTNVLTF. For the CDR3, the DNA is TGTGCCAGTACCCGGGACAGGGGAACCAACGTCCTGACTTTC.

This clone came up a few times. The chain combines TRBV5-5 with TRBJ2-3; D may be TRBD2 (6 bases). CDR3 length equals 16 residues. Germline loops: CDR1 SGHKS, CDR2 YYEKEE (reference sequence). Trimming took off 3 bases at V and 2 bases at J, with 16 bases between the two ends. Written as DNA, the CDR3 is TGTGCCAGCAGCTCCCGCGGGGTGCCTTCCACAGATACGCAGTATTTT. Translation: CASSSRGVPSTDTQYF.

The chain employs TRBV28 and TRBJ1-5, with D uncertain. This CDR3 contains 15 residues. Trimming took 5 bases from V and 0 from J, leaving 11 bases between them. Germline V gives CDR1 MDHEN, CDR2 SYDVKM. The chain's CDR3 is CASSTQRNSNQPQHF. The CDR3 DNA reads TGTGCCAGCAGTACCCAGAGGAATAGCAATCAGCCCCAGCATTTT.

This chain connects TRBV4-3 to TRBJ2-5; tentative D call: TRBD2 (5 bases). V gave up 6 bases and J gave up 3 bases, with 8 bases separating them. The germline CDR1 and CDR2 sequences are LGHNA and YSLEER. The CDR3 length is 12 residues. CDR3 in DNA: TGCGCCAGCAGTCGGGGAGAAGAGACCCAGTACTTC. Residues: CASSRGEETQYF.